These 16 T cell receptor beta chains share one sample of origin, sequenced in a study of T cell responses to AZD1222 COVID-19 vaccine. Repertoires were generated with immunoSEQ multiplex PCR, while TCRdb's copy carries only in-frame clones and drops some. The sample contains 100,000 to 150,000 clones, roughly 90% of which appear only once. The sequences come from peripheral blood, collected on day 0 of AZD1222 vaccination. The source is an adult in good health.

The chain joins TRBV9 to TRBJ2-1; 7 bases line up with TRBD2. Looked up from germline, CDR1 is SGDLS and CDR2 is YYNGEE. After removal of 0 bases from V and 9 bases from J, the junction contained 3 bases not matched to a gene. The CDR3 length is 13 residues. The DNA for the CDR3 is TGTGCCAGCAGCGTAGCCCCGGGGGGTGAGCAGTTCTTC. Translation: CASSVAPGGEQFF.

The chain combines TRBV9 with TRBJ2-7; D ambiguous. Trimming took 0 bases from V and 0 from J, leaving 16 bases between them. Germline CDR1 is SGDLS and CDR2 is YYNGEE. CDR3 length: 17 amino acids. CDR3 sequence: CASSVGAATLSSYEQYF. CDR3 in DNA: TGTGCCAGCAGCGTAGGGGCAGCCACCCTTAGCTCCTACGAGCAGTACTTC. The whole variable domain, remainder taken from reference TRBV9 and TRBJ2-7, is DSGVTQTPKHLITATGQRVTLRCSPRSGDLSVYWYQQSLDQGLQFLIQYYNGEERAKGNILERFSAQQFPDLHSELNLSSLELGDSALYFCASSVGAATLSSYEQYFGPGTRLTVT.

The chain links TRBV9 to TRBJ1-1; 7 nucleotides align to TRBD1. CDR1 is SGDLS and CDR2 is YYNGEE in the germline V gene. The trim removed 4 bases at V and 2 bases at J, leaving 11 bases unmatched. The CDR3 covers 16 residues. The CDR3 reads CASSSRKGAPNTEAFF. CDR3 coding DNA: TGTGCCAGCAGCTCCCGAAAGGGGGCCCCAAACACTGAAGCTTTCTTT.

V is TRBV6-5 and J is TRBJ1-6; D is ambiguous. The V gene lost 0 bases and the J gene lost 3 bases, with 9 bases spanning the gap. CDR3 length: 16 residues. Germline lookup yields CDR1 MNHEY and CDR2 SVGAGI. The CDR3 is CASSYSSYLYNSPLHF. CDR3 sequence (DNA): TGTGCCAGCAGTTACTCGAGTTACCTCTATAATTCACCCCTCCACTTT.

This chain joins TRBV5-1 and TRBJ1-2; 10 bases map to TRBD1. Trimming at V came to 4 bases and at J to 5 bases, leaving 11 bases not matched to a gene. The germline CDR1 and CDR2 sequences are SGHRS and YFSETQ. The CDR3 runs 16 residues. CDR3 coding DNA: TGCGCCAGCAGCCTCGGGACAGGGGCTCCTCTTTATGGCTACACCTTC. This encodes CASSLGTGAPLYGYTF.

This sequence joins TRBV29-1 and TRBJ1-2; possible D gene TRBD1, 6 bases. V was trimmed by 2 bases and J by 4 bases, leaving 14 bases between them. The CDR3 is made up of 14 amino acids. The germline CDR1 and CDR2 sequences are SQVTM and ANQGSEA. CDR3 nucleotides: TGCAGCGTTGAATCACAGGACAGTACCTATGGCTACACCTTC. Encoded protein: CSVESQDSTYGYTF.

The chain links TRBV7-8 to TRBJ2-5; no clear D. The CDR3 is 12 amino acids. V gave up 1 base and J gave up 3 bases, with 3 bases separating them. Germline V lookup: CDR1 SGHVS, CDR2 FQNEAQ. The CDR3: CASSLVEETQYF. The CDR3 coding sequence is TGTGCCAGCAGCTTAGTTGAAGAGACCCAGTACTTC.

The genes are TRBV6-1 and TRBJ1-6; D ambiguous. The germline gives CDR1 MNHNS, CDR2 SASEGT. The ends were cut back, 2 bases at V and 0 bases at J, with 5 bases in the middle. This CDR3 is 15 amino acids long. In DNA, the CDR3 is TGTGCCAGCAGTGAACGGAGCTCCTATAATTCACCCCTCCACTTT. Its protein is CASSERSSYNSPLHF.

V gene TRBV4-1 combines with J gene TRBJ2-5; D is undetermined. The V end was cut by 1 base, the J end by 3 bases, with 9 bases between. Germline loops: CDR1 MGHRA, CDR2 YSYEKL. The CDR3 is made up of 14 amino acids. CDR3 region: CASSQGLREETQYF. The CDR3 DNA reads as TGCGCCAGCAGCCAAGGGTTAAGGGAAGAGACCCAGTACTTC.

The gene calls are TRBV7-9 and TRBJ1-1; D ambiguous. Per germline, CDR1 SEHNR and CDR2 FQNEAQ (reference sequence). This CDR3 is 12 amino acids long. V lost 8 bases, J lost 1 base, and 8 bases lay in between. The DNA of the CDR3 is TGTGCCAGCGGAGGTCAGAACACTGAAGCTTTCTTT. Protein: CASGGQNTEAFF.

A single count supports this clone. The chain couples TRBV6-5 to TRBJ1-5; possibly TRBD1 for D (6 bases). Germline CDR1 is MNHEY and CDR2 is SVGAGI. The CDR3 contains 13 residues. The V and J ends lost 6 bases and 4 bases respectively, with 10 bases between them. The CDR3 DNA sequence: TGTGCCAGCAGGGAGCAGGGGAATCAGCCCCAGCATTTT. It codes for CASREQGNQPQHF.

V usage is TRBV5-4 and J usage is TRBJ2-1; D not resolved. Per the germline V gene, CDR1 is SGHNT and CDR2 is YYREEE (reference sequence). The CDR3 sequence is 14 residues long. With 3 bases removed from V and 4 bases from J, the gap between germline ends came to 11 bases. The CDR3 bases are TGTGCCAGCAGCTCTGACTGGGTTTACAATGAGCAGTTCTTC. Translation: CASSSDWVYNEQFF.

This rearrangement joins TRBV2 to TRBJ1-5; D is ambiguous. The CDR3 extends over 14 amino acids. V shed 6 bases and J shed 6 bases, with 15 bases lying between them. Germline V gene data show CDR1 as SNHLY and CDR2 as FYNNEI. The CDR3 nucleotides are TGTGCCAGCAGGAGAGAAGCAAGCGGTCAGCCCCAGCATTTT. Translation: CASRREASGQPQHF.

The rearrangement links TRBV27 to TRBJ1-2; perhaps TRBD1 as D (6 bases). Germline V gene data show CDR1 as MNHEY and CDR2 as SMNVEV (reference sequence). Trimming took off 6 bases at V and 1 base at J, with 15 bases between the two ends. CDR3 size: 15 residues. The DNA for the CDR3 is TGTGCCAGCAGGAGCAGGGGACCGCTTAACTATGGCTACACCTTC. The encoded protein is CASRSRGPLNYGYTF.

The chain combines TRBV7-3 with TRBJ2-1, with 10 bases fitting TRBD1. Germline CDR1 reads SGHTA; CDR2 reads FQGTGA. The CDR3 spans 15 residues. After removal of 2 bases from V and 12 bases from J, the junction contained 10 bases not matched to a gene. This CDR3 is CASSLSRDRTGGQFF. DNA of the CDR3: TGTGCCAGCAGCTTATCCCGGGACAGGACAGGGGGGCAGTTCTTC. Based on the CDR3 plus reference TRBV7-3 and TRBJ2-1, the full variable domain is GAGVSQTPSNKVTEKGKYVELRCDPISGHTALYWYRQSLGQGPEFLIYFQGTGAADDSGLPNDRFFAVRPEGSVSTLKIQRTERGDSAVYLCASSLSRDRTGGQFFGPGTRLTVL.

The genes are TRBV10-3 and TRBJ2-7; TRBD1 aligns across 7 bases. Germline CDR1 ENHRY, CDR2 SYGVKD. The CDR3 length is 12 residues. V was clipped by 10 bases and J by 2 bases; unmatched bases: 5. The CDR3 loop reads CATGTVTYEQYF. CDR3 bases: TGTGCCACGGGGACAGTGACCTACGAGCAGTACTTC.